The next 27 T cell receptor beta chains were all read from a single sample in a study of CD8 T cells in Susac syndrome. Reverse transcription of about 0.5 to 1 ug RNA used random hexamers. One entry per CDR3 protein results from TCRdb running MiXCR on the immunoSEQ multiplex PCR reads. The data show some 90,000 distinct CDR3 sequences, around 93% seen once. The sequencing sample was made of CD8+ T cells from PBMCs. These receptors came from a human donor in good health.

In its sample, this clonotype was seen once. The rearrangement links TRBV27 to TRBJ2-1, with D possibly being TRBD1 (6 bases). Trimming stripped 5 bases from V and 11 bases from J, with 10 bases between. Germline values: CDR1 MNHEY, CDR2 SMNVEV (reference sequence). CDR3 length equals 11 residues. In DNA form, the CDR3 reads TGTGCCAGCAGTATAACAGGGAAGCAGTTCTTC. Translating gives CASSITGKQFF.

The chain has TRBV9 and TRBJ1-1; 7 bases fit TRBD1. This CDR3 region has 16 residues. Per the germline V gene, CDR1 is SGDLS and CDR2 is YYNGEE. J was trimmed by 1 base and V by 1 base; bases with no gene match: 7. CDR3 DNA: TGTGCCAGCAGCGTACCTCGACAGGGCTCGAACACTGAAGCTTTCTTT. Translated, it gives CASSVPRQGSNTEAFF.

This clonotype was seen a few times. V is TRBV9 and J is TRBJ1-2; D gene uncertain. V was pared by 3 bases and J by 2 bases, with 11 bases between. The CDR3 contains 14 residues. The germline V gene has CDR1 SGDLS and CDR2 YYNGEE. CDR3 region: CASSASGSNYGYTF. CDR3 nucleotide sequence: TGTGCCAGCAGCGCTTCCGGATCCAACTATGGCTACACCTTC.

A few counts support this clonotype. The V gene is TRBV7-3, the J gene TRBJ2-3; D gene uncertain. Germline values: CDR1 SGHTA, CDR2 FQGTGA. This CDR3 region has 13 residues. V dropped 5 bases and J dropped 1 base, with 7 bases sitting between them. The CDR3 reads CASSLSGTDTQYF. CDR3 DNA sequence: TGTGCCAGCAGCCTCAGTGGCACAGATACGCAGTATTTT.

This rearrangement joins TRBV27 to TRBJ1-1; TRBD1 might be the D (5 bases). Trimming removed 0 bases from V and 4 bases from J, with 9 bases in between. The germline V gene has CDR1 MNHEY and CDR2 SMNVEV (reference sequence). The CDR3 is 14 amino acids. This CDR3 is CASSLSWGRTEAFF. The CDR3 bases are TGTGCCAGCAGTTTATCGTGGGGACGCACTGAAGCTTTCTTT.

V and J are TRBV28 and TRBJ2-3; 16 bases map to TRBD2. This CDR3 is built from 17 residues. Germline values: CDR1 MDHEN, CDR2 SYDVKM. Trimming took 7 bases from V and 2 from J; bases not matched to a gene: 6. CDR3 amino acids: CASKVGTSGGATDTQYF. As DNA, the CDR3 is TGTGCCAGCAAAGTCGGGACTAGCGGGGGGGCCACAGATACGCAGTATTTT.

The chain employs TRBV29-1 and TRBJ1-1; D remains ambiguous. CDR3 length: 10 amino acids. With 4 bases removed from V and 0 bases from J, the gap between germline ends came to 0 bases. CDR1 is SQVTM, CDR2 ANQGSEA, per germline. CDR3 loop: CSVVNTEAFF. For the CDR3, the DNA is TGCAGCGTTGTGAACACTGAAGCTTTCTTT.

The rearrangement uses TRBV9 and TRBJ1-1; D gene unclear. V was trimmed by 4 bases and J by 9 bases, leaving 13 bases between them. Per germline, CDR1 SGDLS and CDR2 YYNGEE. The CDR3 length is 12 residues. CDR3 in DNA: TGTGCCAGCAGCTCCGGAGGGAGGCAAGCTTTCTTT. This sequence encodes CASSSGGRQAFF.

This chain connects TRBV19 to TRBJ1-5; no clear D. The CDR3 length is 13 residues. Germline CDR1 is LNHDA and CDR2 is SQIVND (reference sequence). V gave up 7 bases and J gave up 0 bases, with 7 bases separating them. Here the CDR3 DNA reads TGTGCCAGTAACGATTATAGCAATCAGCCCCAGCATTTT. Amino acids: CASNDYSNQPQHF.

V is TRBV9 and J is TRBJ2-6; the D is unclear. Deletions cut 4 bases from V and 0 bases from J, with 17 bases between. CDR1 is SGDLS, CDR2 YYNGEE, per germline. The CDR3 extends over 18 amino acids. The CDR3 is CASSIRSAPHSGANVLTF. CDR3 DNA sequence: TGTGCCAGCAGCATTCGGTCGGCCCCCCACTCTGGGGCCAACGTCCTGACTTTC. Supplemented by reference TRBV9 and TRBJ2-6, the full variable domain reads DSGVTQTPKHLITATGQRVTLRCSPRSGDLSVYWYQQSLDQGLQFLIQYYNGEERAKGNILERFSAQQFPDLHSELNLSSLELGDSALYFCASSIRSAPHSGANVLTFGAGSRLTVL.

The rearrangement links TRBV10-3 to TRBJ2-3, with D perhaps being TRBD1 or TRBD2 (5 bases each). The CDR3 length is 14 residues. Germline CDR1 and CDR2: ENHRY and SYGVKD. V was shortened by 6 bases and J by 0 bases, with 10 bases between the two germline ends. CDR3 region: CAIRGDPSTDTQYF. CDR3 coding DNA: TGTGCCATCAGGGGGGATCCCAGCACAGATACGCAGTATTTT.

The J gene is TRBJ2-7, the V gene TRBV4-2, with 9 nucleotides matching TRBD1. This CDR3 comprises 14 residues. V was pared by 5 bases and J by 5 bases, with 7 bases of the junction left unmatched. Germline V CDR1 and CDR2: LGHNA, YNFKEQ. The CDR3 nucleotides are TGTGCCAGCAGCTCAACGACAGGGGGGGACGAGCAGTACTTC. Translation: CASSSTTGGDEQYF.

V is TRBV15 and J is TRBJ2-1, with D possibly being TRBD1 or TRBD2 (5 bases each). Germline lookup yields CDR1 LNHNV and CDR2 YYDKDF (reference sequence). The CDR3 runs to 15 residues. The V gene lost 6 bases and the J gene lost 0 bases, with 12 bases spanning the gap. The CDR3 loop is CATSGWGSSYNEQFF. CDR3 in DNA: TGTGCCACCAGTGGATGGGGGAGCTCCTACAATGAGCAGTTCTTC. The variable domain in full, with the rest retrieved from reference TRBV15 and TRBJ2-1, is DAMVIQNPRYQVTQFGKPVTLSCSQTLNHNVMYWYQQKSSQAPKLLFHYYDKDFNNEADTPDNFQSRRPNTSFCFLDIRSPGLGDTAMYLCATSGWGSSYNEQFFGPGTRLTVL.

This clonotype was seen only once. The rearrangement uses TRBV5-1 and TRBJ1-2; no clear D. This CDR3 is 13 amino acids long. The ends were cut back, 0 bases at V and 4 bases at J, with 7 bases in the middle. Germline V gives CDR1 SGHRS, CDR2 YFSETQ. As DNA, the CDR3 is TGCGCCAGCAGCTTGGAAGTTGGCTATGGCTACACCTTC. It codes for CASSLEVGYGYTF.

The sample holds one count of this clonotype. The V gene is TRBV12-3 or TRBV12-4, the J gene TRBJ1-2; 7 bases fit TRBD1. J lost 4 bases, V lost 5 bases, and 7 bases had no gene match. The CDR3 is 14 amino acids. The CDR3 nucleotides are TGTGCCAGCAGTCGCGGGACAGACCTCTATGGCTACACCTTC. Amino acids: CASSRGTDLYGYTF.

The chain carries TRBV3-1 and TRBJ2-3; a possible D gene is TRBD2 (6 bases). This CDR3 comprises 17 residues. V lost 0 bases and J lost 6, with 19 bases in between. Germline-derived CDR1 and CDR2 are LGHDT and YNNKEL (reference sequence). DNA for the CDR3: TGTGCCAGCAGCCAAGAATGGCGGGGTGTTATCTTGGATACGCAGTATTTT. As protein: CASSQEWRGVILDTQYF.

The rearrangement joins TRBV7-8 to TRBJ1-6; 8 nucleotides align to TRBD1. V shed 5 bases, J shed 3 bases, and the junction held 9 bases outside the gene matches. CDR1 and CDR2 (germline): SGHVS, FQNEAQ. The CDR3 is 17 residues long. CDR3 DNA sequence: TGTGCCAGCAGCCCTCCCTCGGGGACAGGCTATAATTCACCCCTCCACTTT. This translates into CASSPPSGTGYNSPLHF.

CDR3 in amino acids: CASSLAPMRAYEQYF. CDR3 DNA sequence: TGTGCCAGCAGCTTGGCCCCAATGAGGGCCTACGAGCAGTACTTC. V gene TRBV5-6 combines with J gene TRBJ2-7; possible D gene TRBD2, 5 bases. CDR3 length: 15 amino acids. Trimming removed 0 bases from V and 2 bases from J, with 12 bases in between. CDR1 SGHDT and CDR2 YYEEEE come from the germline V gene.

V and J are TRBV29-1 and TRBJ1-2, with D possibly being TRBD1 (5 bases). In germline, CDR1 is SQVTM, CDR2 ANQGSEA. The CDR3 has 15 amino acids. Trimming left V 0 bases short and J 4 bases short, with 15 bases between. CDR3 nucleotide sequence: TGCAGCGTTGAAGATCTCCTCGGGGGGAGCTATGGCTACACCTTC. Translation gives CSVEDLLGGSYGYTF.

The chain links TRBV20-1 to TRBJ1-6; D may be TRBD1 (6 bases). V dropped 3 bases and J dropped 0 bases, with 12 bases sitting between them. CDR3 length: 16 amino acids. Germline values: CDR1 DFQATT, CDR2 SNEGSKA (reference sequence). CDR3 residues: CSASLPGASYNSPLHF. CDR3 in DNA: TGCAGTGCTAGTCTCCCAGGGGCCTCCTATAATTCACCCCTCCACTTT.

This chain joins TRBV7-3 and TRBJ1-3, with 8 nucleotides matching TRBD1. From germline, CDR1 is SGHTA and CDR2 FQGTGA. The V gene end was trimmed by 2 bases and the J gene end by 2 bases; junction bases not matched to a gene: 2. This CDR3 spans 15 amino acids. CDR3 region: CASSLQGAPGNTIYF. The CDR3 DNA follows: TGTGCCAGCAGCTTACAGGGGGCCCCTGGAAACACCATATATTTT.

The V call is TRBV13, the J call TRBJ2-7; D is undetermined. Germline CDR1 reads PRHDT; CDR2 reads FYEKMQ (reference sequence). Trimming removed 0 bases at V and 5 bases at J, with 11 bases between. This CDR3 is built from 14 residues. The CDR3 loop is CASSLGLYGDEQYF. The CDR3 DNA follows: TGTGCCAGCAGCTTAGGGCTATATGGCGACGAGCAGTACTTC. Based on the CDR3 plus reference TRBV13 and TRBJ2-7, the full variable domain is AAGVIQSPRHLIKEKRETATLKCYPIPRHDTVYWYQQGPGQDPQFLISFYEKMQSDKGSIPDRFSAQQFSDYHSELNMSSLELGDSALYFCASSLGLYGDEQYFGPGTRLTVT.

The gene calls are TRBV19 and TRBJ1-1; D may be TRBD1 (6 bases). From germline, CDR1 is LNHDA and CDR2 SQIVND (reference sequence). This CDR3 is 14 amino acids long. Trimming took off 8 bases at V and 3 bases at J, with 16 bases between the two ends. The CDR3 coding sequence is TGTGCCAGTGGATGGACAGAGGGTCACACTGAAGCTTTCTTT. Amino acids: CASGWTEGHTEAFF.

V and J are TRBV2 and TRBJ2-7; D is possibly TRBD1 (6 bases). Germline values: CDR1 SNHLY, CDR2 FYNNEI. Trimming removed 6 bases at V and 4 bases at J, with 13 bases between. The CDR3 runs 13 residues. This CDR3 is CASRSGVSYEQYF. Here the CDR3 DNA reads TGTGCCAGCAGGTCAGGGGTTTCGTACGAGCAGTACTTC.

This clonotype showed up just once. V gene TRBV12-3 or TRBV12-4 combines with J gene TRBJ1-6; maybe TRBD1 (5 bases). V was trimmed by 5 bases and J by 0 bases, leaving 14 bases between them. The CDR3 runs 17 residues. DNA for the CDR3: TGTGCCAGCAGTCCGAGGGACTGGAGCTCCTATAATTCACCCCTCCACTTT. It yields the protein CASSPRDWSSYNSPLHF.

J is TRBJ2-1 and V is TRBV27, with a possible D match to TRBD2 (6 bases). CDR1 and CDR2 from the germline V gene are MNHEY and SMNVEV (reference sequence). Trimming took off 0 bases at V and 10 bases at J, with 7 bases between the two ends. There are 12 residues in the CDR3. Here the CDR3 DNA reads TGTGCCAGCAGTTTATCAGGGAGGGAGCAGTTCTTC. This codes for CASSLSGREQFF.

This clonotype was detected only a few times. V gene TRBV13 combines with J gene TRBJ2-1; 12 nucleotides line up with TRBD2. V dropped 5 bases and J dropped 6; count of bases not matched to a gene: 2. Germline loops: CDR1 PRHDT, CDR2 FYEKMQ (reference sequence). The CDR3 extends over 14 amino acids. The CDR3 nucleotides read TGTGCCAGCAGCCCTAGCGGGGGGGCCAATGAGCAGTTCTTC. This codes for CASSPSGGANEQFF.